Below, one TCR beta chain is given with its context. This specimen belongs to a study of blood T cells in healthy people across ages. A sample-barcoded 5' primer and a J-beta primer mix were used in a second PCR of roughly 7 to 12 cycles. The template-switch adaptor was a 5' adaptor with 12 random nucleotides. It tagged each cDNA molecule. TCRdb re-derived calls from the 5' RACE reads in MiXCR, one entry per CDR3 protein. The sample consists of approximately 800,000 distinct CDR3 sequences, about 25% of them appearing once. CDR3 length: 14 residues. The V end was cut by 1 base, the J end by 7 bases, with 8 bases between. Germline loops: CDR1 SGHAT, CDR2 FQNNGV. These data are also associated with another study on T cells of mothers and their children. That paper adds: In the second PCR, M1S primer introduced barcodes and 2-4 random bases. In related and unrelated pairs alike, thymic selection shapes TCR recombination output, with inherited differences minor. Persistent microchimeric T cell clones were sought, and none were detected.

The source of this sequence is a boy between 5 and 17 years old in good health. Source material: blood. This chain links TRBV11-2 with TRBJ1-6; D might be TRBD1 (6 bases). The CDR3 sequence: CASSLAGANSPLHF. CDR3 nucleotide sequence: TGTGCCAGCAGCTTAGCAGGGGCGAATTCACCCCTCCACTTT.